This T cell receptor (beta chain) stems from a study of T cells in Graves' hyperthyroidism and ophthalmopathy (dated by TCRdb to between 2018 and 2021). Study-wide context: Peripheral blood was sampled at the time of initial diagnosis, prior to any treatment. Once sampling was done, hyperthyroidism patients were given methimazole at a starting dose of 30 mg daily, whereas ophthalmopathy patients were given high-dose intravenous methylprednisolone. The approximately 98 discovery patients were randomly divided into training and test sets at a 7:3 ratio. TCR V-J signatures able to tell the groups apart were searched for in a discovery cohort of 100 or so patients, of whom roughly 42 had Graves' ophthalmopathy and more than 55 had stable Graves' hyperthyroidism. According to the paper, TCR Vbeta CDR3 sequencing was carried out on roughly 130 peripheral blood samples, which came from approximately 41 ophthalmopathy, some 73 hyperthyroidism and about 17 progressor patients. In addition, the study compared T-cell repertoires in thyroid tissue and in blood from about six Graves' hyperthyroidism patients. Prospective prediction of ophthalmopathy was tested in an independent validation cohort consisting of some 19 hyperthyroidism patients and more than 15 patients who later progressed to ophthalmopathy. Overall study outcomes, separate from this receptor: In cross-validation, a model built on a 13 V-J signature told ophthalmopathy apart from stable hyperthyroidism with less than 90% sensitivity and about 81% specificity, and in testing the same model reached 80%/75%. Sample size was not statistically predetermined, and blinding of investigators to group allocation was not performed. In validation, progression to ophthalmopathy was predicted by the model with around 70% sensitivity and 72% to 85% specificity, a median of approximately 7.1 months before onset. Most expanded thyroid clonotypes (frequency above 0.001) were also found in blood, which suggests that blood repertoires may mirror thyroid immune responses.

The TCR beta CDR3 regions were amplified from RNA transcripts. The first round of RT-PCR for the TCR CDR3 was performed with the HTBI primer set and the Qiagen OneStep RT-PCR kit. The libraries were constructed in a second round of multiplex PCR and then size-selected and purified. Paired-end sequencing of the libraries was performed with 100 bp reads on an Illumina HiSeq2000. The study's own analysis went as follows. Raw data were processed with SOAPnuke, discarding reads with adapters, uncalled bases, mean Phred below 15, or no exact constant-primer or identifier match. COPE v1.2.5 was used to merge the high-quality paired reads, and each unique nucleotide sequence was defined as a clonotype. Clonotypes were aligned to IMGT TRBV, TRBD and TRBJ reference segments using MiTCR v1.1. Analysis was restricted to V-J combinations with a frequency above 0.0001, which covered approximately 99% of repertoires. A TCS score was defined as the ratio of F50 (clonal expansion) to E x V (chaos), with BLOSUM62-based TCRdist applied between CDR3 peptides within each V-J. Welch's t-statistics and random forest reduced around 550 V-J features to around 14, which were used in a naive Bayes classifier (R e1071). TCRdb trimmed the raw reads at Q25, called clones with MiXCR and kept productive beta chains. Under each unique CDR3 protein, matching rows form one entry showing the most common genes and DNA. V and J calls and clone size were set by TCRdb, not the authors. The sample table holds around 350,000 distinct CDR3 sequences, of which 20% to 30% were seen once. More than 60% of the sample goes to the ten largest clones.

The table lists this clonotype with many counts. Its antigen is currently not known. Base qualities are not provided; no much larger clone lies one nucleotide away. Stable Graves' hyperthyroidism was defined as the absence of progression to ophthalmopathy over 18 months of follow-up. Hyperthyroidism patients were newly diagnosed, with disease duration under 2 months, and aged 18 to 65 years. Patients with uncontrolled infections, other autoimmune diseases, pregnancy or lactation were excluded. Diagnoses were based on clinical symptoms, serum thyroxine and TRAb, thyroid ultrasound and orbital computed tomography. PBMCs were isolated from more than 9 ml of fresh peripheral blood by Ficoll-Paque density gradient centrifugation. Total RNA was extracted with Trizol reagent, and quality was checked on an Agilent 2100 Bioanalyzer. The sample consisted of blood. This clonotype was obtained from a man aged 50 to 60 with Graves' hyperthyroidism.

The base sequence is TGTGCCAGCAGCTTAGTTACCGGGCAGACCCAGTACTTC. This encodes CASSLVTGQTQYF. Recombination connected TRBV7-2 to TRBJ2-5; the D gene identity is not certain. Spanning cysteine to phenylalanine, the CDR3 consists of 13 amino acids. Only the CDR3 region is kept as DNA, spanning 39 bases read in frame from base 1. V drops 1 base and J drops 6 bases, leaving 9 bases in between. From the germline V gene, CDR1 is SGHTA and CDR2 is FQGNSA.